The 30 T cell receptor beta chains in this list originate from one sample, sequenced in a study of T cells after yellow fever vaccination (dated by TCRdb to between 2018 and 2021). This specimen's treatment or condition label, interpreted: live attenuated yellow fever vaccine strain. The library was built by means of 5' RACE. Sequencing was carried out with an Illumina HiSeq 2500. The raw public data were reprocessed by TCRdb itself: fastp quality trimming at Q25, MiXCR clonotype calling, in-frame beta chains only. Every entry covers one CDR3 protein and lists the most common genes and DNA from its rows. For this sample there are approximately 550,000 distinct CDR3 sequences; about 14% appear just once. Over 12% of the sample belongs to the ten largest clones. The material was PBMCs, obtained on the day of the yellow fever booster vaccination. The receptors come from a man aged 25-40 years who received the YFV17D yellow fever vaccine.

The chain joins TRBV13 to TRBJ2-3; D gene ambiguous. V lost 1 base, J lost 4 bases, and 9 bases lay in between. Germline V lookup: CDR1 PRHDT, CDR2 FYEKMQ (reference sequence). The CDR3 consists of 14 residues. CDR3 loop: CASSLDFSADTQYF. The CDR3 region has the DNA TGTGCCAGCAGCTTAGATTTCTCGGCAGATACGCAGTATTTT. The whole variable domain, remainder taken from reference TRBV13 and TRBJ2-3, is AAGVIQSPRHLIKEKRETATLKCYPIPRHDTVYWYQQGPGQDPQFLISFYEKMQSDKGSIPDRFSAQQFSDYHSELNMSSLELGDSALYFCASSLDFSADTQYFGPGTRLTVL.

The chain couples TRBV20-1 to TRBJ1-5, with a possible D match to TRBD1 (5 bases). The CDR3 runs 11 residues. Germline assignment: CDR1 DFQATT and CDR2 SNEGSKA (reference sequence). V was trimmed by 2 bases and J by 6 bases, leaving 5 bases between them. Written as DNA, the CDR3 is TGCAGTGCTAGACAGGGTCAGCCCCAGCATTTT. It yields the protein CSARQGQPQHF.

For this clonotype: Being one base from a much bigger clone, this may be a read error. V and J are TRBV29-1 and TRBJ2-1, with TRBD1 as a possible D gene (6 bases). Trimming removed 3 bases from V and 8 bases from J, with 8 bases in between. Germline V gene data show CDR1 as SQVTM and CDR2 as ANQGSEA. The CDR3 has 11 amino acids. The CDR3 coding sequence is TGCAGCGTTGATGGGGGCCATGAGCAGTTCTTC. Translated, it gives CSVDGGHEQFF.

This chain's CDR3 is CASSLAGGYNSPLHF. CDR3 in DNA: TGTGCCAGCAGCTTAGCGGGGGGGTACAATTCACCCCTCCACTTT. V is TRBV7-9 and J is TRBJ1-6; weak D call: TRBD1 (5 bases). The CDR3 is 15 residues long. Germline-derived CDR1 and CDR2 are SEHNR and FQNEAQ (reference sequence). Trimming took 0 bases from V and 7 from J, leaving 10 bases between them.

This clonotype was detected only a few times. The chain employs TRBV6-5 and TRBJ2-5; D is possibly TRBD2 (6 bases). This CDR3 has 15 residues. Germline loops: CDR1 MNHEY, CDR2 SVGAGI. V was clipped by 0 bases and J by 5 bases, with 13 bases between them. Here the CDR3 reads CASSYSPTRMETQYF. The CDR3 DNA reads as TGTGCCAGCAGTTACTCCCCGACTAGGATGGAGACCCAGTACTTC.

The chain recombines TRBV2 with TRBJ2-1; tentatively, D is TRBD2 (5 bases). Germline loops: CDR1 SNHLY, CDR2 FYNNEI. There are 10 residues in the CDR3. V shed 6 bases and J shed 10 bases, with 7 bases lying between them. CDR3 nucleotide sequence: TGTGCCAGCAGAGCGGAAGAGCAGTTCTTC. Protein: CASRAEEQFF. The full variable domain, rest sourced from reference TRBV2 and TRBJ2-1, is EPEVTQTPSHQVTQMGQEVILRCVPISNHLYFYWYRQILGQKVEFLVSFYNNEISEKSEIFDDQFSVERPDGSNFTLKIRSTKLEDSAMYFCASRAEEQFFGPGTRLTVL.

V is TRBV20-1 and J is TRBJ2-7; D may correspond to TRBD1 or TRBD2 (5 bases each). Trimming shortened V by 2 bases and J by 4 bases, and 18 bases separated the two germline ends. Germline assignment: CDR1 DFQATT and CDR2 SNEGSKA (reference sequence). The CDR3 runs to 15 residues. CDR3 DNA: TGCAGTGCTAGACGAAGGGACGCCCCTCAATACGAGCAGTACTTC. Translated: CSARRRDAPQYEQYF.

This clonotype was detected only a few times. The V gene is TRBV7-2, the J gene TRBJ2-7; D is tentatively TRBD1 or TRBD2 (5 bases each). This CDR3 region has 15 residues. The germline V gene has CDR1 SGHTA and CDR2 FQGNSA. The V end was cut by 5 bases, the J end by 4 bases, with 18 bases between. In DNA form, the CDR3 reads TGTGCCAGCAGCGCTCGGGGCGGTGGTCCTTACGAGCAGTACTTC. It yields the protein CASSARGGGPYEQYF.

This clonotype showed up many times. The CDR3 region is CASSPGRGLVDTQYF. DNA for the CDR3: TGTGCCAGCAGCCCCGGGAGGGGGCTGGTTGATACGCAGTATTTT. The genes are TRBV11-2 and TRBJ2-3; D might be TRBD2 (8 bases). V lost 5 bases and J 6 bases, leaving 18 bases between the germline ends. The germline V gene has CDR1 SGHAT and CDR2 FQNNGV. This CDR3 contains 15 residues. Supplemented by reference TRBV11-2 and TRBJ2-3, the full variable domain reads EAGVAQSPRYKIIEKRQSVAFWCNPISGHATLYWYQQILGQGPKLLIQFQNNGVVDDSQLPKDRFSAERLKGVDSTLKIQPAKLEDSAVYLCASSPGRGLVDTQYFGPGTRLTVL.

This clonotype was seen more than once but under ten times. The J gene is TRBJ2-3, the V gene TRBV5-5; D is uncertain. In germline, CDR1 is SGHKS, CDR2 YYEKEE (reference sequence). V gave up 4 bases and J gave up 0 bases, with 9 bases separating them. The CDR3 runs 14 residues. CDR3 sequence: CASSPEASTDTQYF. As DNA, the CDR3 is TGTGCCAGCAGCCCCGAGGCTAGCACAGATACGCAGTATTTT. The entire variable domain, with the rest obtained from reference TRBV5-5 and TRBJ2-3, is as follows: DAGVTQSPTHLIKTRGQQVTLRCSPISGHKSVSWYQQVLGQGPQFIFQYYEKEERGRGNFPDRFSARQFPNYSSELNVNALLLGDSALYLCASSPEASTDTQYFGPGTRLTVL.

This clonotype was seen repeatedly, ten times or more. The CDR3 is CACPSTKGYNEQFF. The CDR3 nucleotides read TGTGCCTGCCCAAGCACTAAAGGGTACAATGAGCAGTTCTTC. This sequence joins TRBV30 and TRBJ2-1, with unresolved D. This CDR3 has 14 amino acids. V lost 6 bases to trimming and J lost 4 bases, with 16 bases between them. Germline values: CDR1 GTSNPN, CDR2 SVGIG (reference sequence).

This clonotype was counted ten times or more. This rearrangement joins TRBV11-2 to TRBJ1-1; D gene ambiguous. The V end lost 2 bases, the J end lost 4 bases, and 8 bases lay between the germline ends. Germline CDR1 and CDR2: SGHAT and FQNNGV. The CDR3 has 13 residues. The CDR3 nucleotides are TGTGCCAGCAGCTTAAAGCGCGGCACTGAAGCTTTCTTT. Its translation: CASSLKRGTEAFF.

The V and J genes are TRBV5-6 and TRBJ2-7; D remains ambiguous. The V end lost 4 bases, the J end lost 3 bases, and 17 bases lay between the germline ends. CDR1 and CDR2 (germline): SGHDT, YYEEEE. CDR3 length: 15 amino acids. CDR3 region: CASSGVTAFDYEQYF. The CDR3, as DNA: TGTGCCAGCAGCGGGGTAACAGCGTTTGACTACGAGCAGTACTTC.

This clonotype was seen at least ten times. V and J are TRBV27 and TRBJ1-1; D gene uncertain. V gave up 4 bases and J gave up 11 bases, with 20 bases separating them. Germline CDR1 reads MNHEY; CDR2 reads SMNVEV (reference sequence). The CDR3 covers 14 residues. The CDR3 DNA follows: TGTGCCAGCAGTTCCGGCGTGGAGCCACAGTTCGCTTTCTTT. Residues: CASSSGVEPQFAFF.

To note about this clonotype: Relative to the germline gene, one junction end is altered; a read error may explain this. The chain carries TRBV20-1 and TRBJ1-1, with TRBD1 matching over 7 bases. CDR3 size: 10 residues. Germline-derived CDR1 and CDR2 are DFQATT and SNEGSKA (reference sequence). The CDR3 region has the DNA TGCAGTGCTAGAGAAGGGGGACAGCTATTT. Translation: CSAREGGQLF.

Of note for this clonotype: The germline gene is not matched at one end of the junction; a read error may be the cause. The J gene is TRBJ2-3, the V gene TRBV7-7; a weak D match, TRBD2 (5 bases). CDR1 SSHAT and CDR2 FNYEAQ come from the germline V gene (reference sequence). This CDR3 has 13 amino acids. The CDR3 sequence is CASSGLGAGTQYF. The CDR3 region has the DNA TGTGCTAGCAGCGGACTCGGCGCTGGTACGCAGTATTTT.

This chain uses TRBV29-1 with TRBJ1-5; 8 bases are a match to TRBD1. The CDR3 has 13 residues. With 5 bases clipped from V and 7 bases from J, the junction kept 7 bases outside the gene matches. Per the germline V gene, CDR1 is SQVTM and CDR2 is ANQGSEA. The CDR3 nucleotides read TGCAGCGTTTTTGACAGGGGTGGACAGCCCCAGCATTTT. As protein: CSVFDRGGQPQHF.

The chain links TRBV6-5 to TRBJ2-3; maybe TRBD1 (6 bases). CDR1 and CDR2 from the germline V gene are MNHEY and SVGAGI. The CDR3 is 15 residues long. The V and J ends lost 4 bases and 1 base respectively, with 12 bases between them. The CDR3 DNA reads as TGTGCCAGCAGTTCCCCAGGGGTAGGCACAGATACGCAGTATTTT. Amino acids: CASSSPGVGTDTQYF.

This clonotype was detected only a few times. The chain links TRBV20-1 to TRBJ2-7, with D possibly being TRBD1 or TRBD2 (5 bases each). Germline V gene data show CDR1 as DFQATT and CDR2 as SNEGSKA (reference sequence). The V end was cut by 5 bases, the J end by 0 bases, with 8 bases between. This CDR3 is 12 amino acids long. The CDR3 nucleotides read TGCAGTGCTTGGGGGAGCTCCTACGAGCAGTACTTC. Encoded protein: CSAWGSSYEQYF.

The chain carries TRBV18 and TRBJ2-7, with D perhaps TRBD1 or TRBD2 (5 bases each). Germline loops: CDR1 KGHSH, CDR2 LQKENI. V dropped 4 bases and J dropped 2 bases, with 12 bases sitting between them. The CDR3 is 14 amino acids. This CDR3 is CASSRGILPYEQYF. The CDR3 region has the DNA TGTGCCAGCTCACGGGGGATCCTTCCCTACGAGCAGTACTTC.

This chain links TRBV5-4 with TRBJ1-2; D is perhaps TRBD1 (5 bases). The CDR3 spans 12 residues. With 1 base removed from V and 8 bases from J, the gap between germline ends came to 9 bases. The V gene's germline CDR1 is SGHNT and CDR2 YYREEE (reference sequence). CDR3 nucleotides: TGTGCCAGCAGCTTGCCCAGGGAAGGCTACACCTTC. Encoded protein: CASSLPREGYTF.

The table lists this clonotype with a few counts. V is TRBV12-5 and J is TRBJ2-1, with 7 bases that match TRBD2. The V gene's germline CDR1 is LGHNT and CDR2 FRNRAP. The CDR3 contains 15 residues. Trimming cost V 2 bases and J 4 bases; bases outside gene matches: 5. CDR3 coding DNA: TGTGCTAGTGGTTTGAGGGGAGCGGGATACAATGAGCAGTTCTTC. Its protein product is CASGLRGAGYNEQFF. Drawing the rest from reference TRBV12-5 and TRBJ2-1, the complete variable domain is DARVTQTPRHKVTEMGQEVTMRCQPILGHNTVFWYRQTMMQGLELLAYFRNRAPLDDSGMPKDRFSAEMPDATLATLKIQPSEPRDSAVYFCASGLRGAGYNEQFFGPGTRLTVL.

The gene calls are TRBV4-3 and TRBJ2-3; 8 nucleotides line up with TRBD2. CDR1 and CDR2 (germline): LGHNA, YSLEER. The trim removed 0 bases at V and 5 bases at J, leaving 7 bases unmatched. The CDR3 totals 16 residues. CDR3 bases: TGCGCCAGCAGCCAAGAACGGGGCGGGAGGAAAGATACGCAGTATTTT. Protein product: CASSQERGGRKDTQYF.

The V call is TRBV4-3, the J call TRBJ2-1; 7 bases fit TRBD2. The CDR3 totals 16 residues. Unmatched junction bases numbered 2, after V lost 0 bases and J lost 0 bases. From germline, CDR1 is LGHNA and CDR2 YSLEER. The CDR3, as DNA: TGCGCCAGCAGCCAAGATTCGGGGGGCTCCTACAATGAGCAGTTCTTC. Its translation is CASSQDSGGSYNEQFF.

This clonotype was seen a few times. The rearrangement uses TRBV3-1 and TRBJ2-4; the D gene is possibly TRBD1 (5 bases). CDR3 length equals 19 residues. The V gene's germline CDR1 is LGHDT and CDR2 YNNKEL (reference sequence). Trimming removed 0 bases from V and 0 bases from J, with 18 bases in between. DNA of the CDR3: TGTGCCAGCAGCCAAGATTTTTGGACATCCAAACTAGCCAAAAACATTCAGTACTTC. It yields the protein CASSQDFWTSKLAKNIQYF.

In this sample, this clonotype turned up a few times. The rearrangement joins TRBV27 to TRBJ2-1; D might be TRBD2 (5 bases). The V end was cut by 7 bases, the J end by 5 bases, with 21 bases between. The CDR3 is 16 residues long. CDR1 and CDR2 from the germline V gene are MNHEY and SMNVEV (reference sequence). In nucleotides, the CDR3 is TGTGCCAGCAAGCCCGAGCGGACGCTTAATAACAATGAGCAGTTCTTC. Amino acids: CASKPERTLNNNEQFF.

This clonotype has just a few counts. The chain links TRBV6-5 to TRBJ2-2; 9 bases line up with TRBD1. The CDR3 is made up of 16 amino acids. Trimming took 5 bases from V and 1 from J; bases not matched to a gene: 5. In germline, CDR1 is MNHEY, CDR2 SVGAGI. The CDR3 here is CASSHGQGWNTGELFF. In DNA form, the CDR3 reads TGTGCCAGCAGTCACGGACAGGGGTGGAACACCGGGGAGCTGTTTTTT.

The J gene is TRBJ2-5, the V gene TRBV30; D remains unclear. This CDR3 spans 11 amino acids. Germline-derived CDR1 and CDR2 are GTSNPN and SVGIG (reference sequence). Trimming removed 4 bases from V and 3 bases from J, with 6 bases in between. CDR3 loop: CAWTLEETQYF. In DNA form, the CDR3 reads TGTGCCTGGACCTTAGAAGAGACCCAGTACTTC.

Many counts were recorded for this clonotype. The chain joins TRBV7-2 to TRBJ1-5; D is undetermined. The CDR3 extends over 20 amino acids. Trimming left V 1 base short and J 0 bases short, with 22 bases between. From germline, CDR1 is SGHTA and CDR2 FQGNSA. The CDR3: CASSLGSALRRGYSNQPQHF. DNA of the CDR3: TGTGCCAGCAGCTTAGGCTCGGCACTACGTCGAGGCTATAGCAATCAGCCCCAGCATTTT.

This clonotype was seen a handful of times. The chain uses TRBV12-3 or TRBV12-4 and TRBJ2-6; D is perhaps TRBD1 (6 bases). Trimming pared 7 bases from V and 2 bases from J, leaving 18 bases between. The CDR3 is made up of 17 amino acids. In DNA, the CDR3 is TGTGCCAGCATAACCGCCCCACAGGGTCCTGGGGCCAACGTCCTGACTTTC. Its translation is CASITAPQGPGANVLTF.